This TCR beta chain was recorded in a study of blood T cells in healthy people across ages. The V segment lost 1 base and the J segment 1 base; nucleotides outside the gene matches: 12. The germline V gene has CDR1 MGHRA and CDR2 YSYEKL. The CDR3 runs to 18 residues. A sample-barcoded 5' primer and a J-beta primer mix were used in a second PCR of roughly 7 to 11 cycles. MiXCR was run by TCRdb on the 5' RACE reads, yielding one entry per CDR3 protein. This sample has over 1,200,000 distinct CDR3 sequences, with almost 60% found just once. As to this clonotype: The CDR3 does not end in the conserved phenylalanine or tryptophan, so this is likely a read error.

The sequenced sample consisted of blood. The genes are TRBV4-1 and TRBJ2-7, with TRBD1 matching 8 bases. The source of this sequence is a man younger than 35 in good health. DNA for the CDR3: TGCGCCAGCAGCCAAGGGGACAGGTTCCCCCTGGGGTCCTACGAGCAGTACTAC. Amino acid sequence: CASSQGDRFPLGSYEQYY.